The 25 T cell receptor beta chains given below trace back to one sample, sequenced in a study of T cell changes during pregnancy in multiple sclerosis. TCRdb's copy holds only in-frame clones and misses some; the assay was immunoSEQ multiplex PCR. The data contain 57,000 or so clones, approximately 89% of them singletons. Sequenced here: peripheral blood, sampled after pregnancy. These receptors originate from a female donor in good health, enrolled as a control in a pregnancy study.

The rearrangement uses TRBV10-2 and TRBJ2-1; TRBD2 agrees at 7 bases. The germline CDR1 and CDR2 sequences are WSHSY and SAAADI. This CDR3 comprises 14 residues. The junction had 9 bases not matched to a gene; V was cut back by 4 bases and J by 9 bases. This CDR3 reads CASSVQRGTGEQFF. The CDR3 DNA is TGCGCCAGCAGTGTCCAGCGGGGCACGGGTGAGCAGTTCTTC.

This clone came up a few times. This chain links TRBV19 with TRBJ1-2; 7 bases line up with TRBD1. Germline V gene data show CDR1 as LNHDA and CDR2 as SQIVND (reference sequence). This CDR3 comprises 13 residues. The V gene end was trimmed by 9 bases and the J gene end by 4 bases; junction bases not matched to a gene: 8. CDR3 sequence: CASHQGGGYGYTF. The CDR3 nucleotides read TGTGCCAGCCACCAAGGGGGCGGCTATGGCTACACCTTC.

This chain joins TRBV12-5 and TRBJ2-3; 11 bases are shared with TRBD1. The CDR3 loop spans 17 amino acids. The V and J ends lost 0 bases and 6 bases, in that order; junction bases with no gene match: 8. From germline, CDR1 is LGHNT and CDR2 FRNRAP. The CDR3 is CASGLVPGDRGTDTQYF. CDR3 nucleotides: TGTGCTAGTGGTTTGGTACCGGGGGACAGGGGGACGGATACGCAGTATTTT. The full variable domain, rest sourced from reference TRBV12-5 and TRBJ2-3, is DARVTQTPRHKVTEMGQEVTMRCQPILGHNTVFWYRQTMMQGLELLAYFRNRAPLDDSGMPKDRFSAEMPDATLATLKIQPSEPRDSAVYFCASGLVPGDRGTDTQYFGPGTRLTVL.

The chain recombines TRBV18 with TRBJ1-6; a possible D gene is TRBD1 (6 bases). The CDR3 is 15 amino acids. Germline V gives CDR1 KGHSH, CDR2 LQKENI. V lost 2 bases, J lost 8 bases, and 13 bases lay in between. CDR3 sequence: CASSPSPNRDSPLHF. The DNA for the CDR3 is TGTGCCAGCTCACCAAGCCCTAACAGGGATTCACCCCTCCACTTT.

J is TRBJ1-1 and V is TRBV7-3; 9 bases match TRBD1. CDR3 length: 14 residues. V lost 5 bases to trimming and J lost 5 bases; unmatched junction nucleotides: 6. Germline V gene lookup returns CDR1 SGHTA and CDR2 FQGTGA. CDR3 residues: CASSVTGGETEAFF. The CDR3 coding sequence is TGTGCCAGCAGCGTGACAGGGGGGGAAACTGAAGCTTTCTTT.

The CDR3 region has the DNA TGTGCCAGCAGCCCTCCAGGGGGTTCCTACGAGCAGTACTTC. Its protein product is CASSPPGGSYEQYF. V gene TRBV7-2 combines with J gene TRBJ2-7; 7 bases align to TRBD1. Trimming took 5 bases from V and 1 from J; bases not matched to a gene: 5. This CDR3 comprises 14 residues. The germline CDR1 and CDR2 sequences are SGHTA and FQGNSA.

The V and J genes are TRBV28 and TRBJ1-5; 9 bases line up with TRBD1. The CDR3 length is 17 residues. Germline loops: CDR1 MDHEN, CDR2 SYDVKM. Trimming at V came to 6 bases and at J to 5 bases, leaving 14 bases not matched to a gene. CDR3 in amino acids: CASRSHVRTGEDQPQHF. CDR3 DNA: TGTGCCAGCAGATCTCACGTAAGGACAGGGGAAGATCAGCCCCAGCATTTT.

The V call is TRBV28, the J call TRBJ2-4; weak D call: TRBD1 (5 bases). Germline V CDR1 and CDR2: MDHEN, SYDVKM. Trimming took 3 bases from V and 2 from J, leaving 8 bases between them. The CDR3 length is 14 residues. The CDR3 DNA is TGTGCCAGCAGTTTGGCAGGGACCAAAAACATTCAGTACTTC. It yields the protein CASSLAGTKNIQYF.

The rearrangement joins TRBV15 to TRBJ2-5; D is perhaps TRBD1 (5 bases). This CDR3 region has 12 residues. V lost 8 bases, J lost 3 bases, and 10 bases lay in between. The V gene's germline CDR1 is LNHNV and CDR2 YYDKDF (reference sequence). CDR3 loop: CATSLGEETQYF. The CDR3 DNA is TGTGCCACCTCTCTAGGGGAAGAGACCCAGTACTTC.

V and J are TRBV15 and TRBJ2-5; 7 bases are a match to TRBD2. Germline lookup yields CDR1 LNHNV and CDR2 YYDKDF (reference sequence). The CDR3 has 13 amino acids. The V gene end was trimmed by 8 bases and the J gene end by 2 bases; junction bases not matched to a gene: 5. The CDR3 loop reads CATGEGIQETQYF. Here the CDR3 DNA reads TGTGCCACCGGGGAGGGTATACAAGAGACCCAGTACTTC.

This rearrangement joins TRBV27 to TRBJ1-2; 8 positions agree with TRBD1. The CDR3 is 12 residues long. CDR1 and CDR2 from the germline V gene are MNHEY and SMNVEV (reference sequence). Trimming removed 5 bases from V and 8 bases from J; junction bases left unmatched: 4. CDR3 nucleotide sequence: TGTGCCAGCAGTATGACAGGGGTGGGCTACACCTTC. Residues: CASSMTGVGYTF.

The CDR3 region has the DNA TGTGCCAGCAGTTCAAGCGGGGGGATGTACAATGAGCAGTTCTTC. Its protein product is CASSSSGGMYNEQFF. This sequence joins TRBV6-4 and TRBJ2-1, with 9 nucleotides matching TRBD2. After removal of 5 bases from V and 4 bases from J, the junction contained 6 bases not matched to a gene. Per the germline V gene, CDR1 is MRHNA and CDR2 is SNTAGT. The CDR3 loop spans 15 amino acids.

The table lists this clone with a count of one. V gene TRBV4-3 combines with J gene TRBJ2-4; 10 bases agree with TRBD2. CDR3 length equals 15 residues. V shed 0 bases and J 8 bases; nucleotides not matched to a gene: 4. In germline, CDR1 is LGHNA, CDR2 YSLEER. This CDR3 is CASSQDLAGEHIQYF. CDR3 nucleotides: TGCGCCAGCAGCCAAGACCTAGCGGGAGAACACATTCAGTACTTC.

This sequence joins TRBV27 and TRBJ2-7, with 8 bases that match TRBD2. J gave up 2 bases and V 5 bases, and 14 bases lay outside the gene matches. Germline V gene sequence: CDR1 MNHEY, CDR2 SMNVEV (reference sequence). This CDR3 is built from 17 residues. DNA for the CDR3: TGTGCCAGCAGTCCCTATCGGGGGGGGGCAAGCCCCTACGAGCAGTACTTC. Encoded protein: CASSPYRGGASPYEQYF.

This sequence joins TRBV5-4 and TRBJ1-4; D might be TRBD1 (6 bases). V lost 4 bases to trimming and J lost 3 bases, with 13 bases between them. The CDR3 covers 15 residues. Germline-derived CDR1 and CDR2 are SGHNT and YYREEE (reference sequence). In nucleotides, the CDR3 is TGTGCCAGCAGCATACAACAGGGCCCTAATGAAAAACTGTTTTTT. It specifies CASSIQQGPNEKLFF.

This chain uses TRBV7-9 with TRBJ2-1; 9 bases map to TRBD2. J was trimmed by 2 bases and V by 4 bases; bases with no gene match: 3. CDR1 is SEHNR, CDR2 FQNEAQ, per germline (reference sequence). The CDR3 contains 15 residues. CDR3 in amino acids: CASSSRGGPYNEQFF. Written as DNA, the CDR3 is TGTGCCAGCAGCTCGCGGGGGGGGCCCTACAATGAGCAGTTCTTC.

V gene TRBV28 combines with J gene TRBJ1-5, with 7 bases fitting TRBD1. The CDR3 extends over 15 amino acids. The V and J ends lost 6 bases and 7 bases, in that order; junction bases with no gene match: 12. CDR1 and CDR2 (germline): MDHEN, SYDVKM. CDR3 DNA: TGTGCCAGCAGCAAGGGGGCGGGGGGCGGGCAGCCCCAGCATTTT. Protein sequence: CASSKGAGGGQPQHF. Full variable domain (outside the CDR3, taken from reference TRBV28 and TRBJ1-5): DVKVTQSSRYLVKRTGEKVFLECVQDMDHENMFWYRQDPGLGLRLIYFSYDVKMKEKGDIPEGYSVSREKKERFSLILESASTNQTSMYLCASSKGAGGGQPQHFGDGTRLSIL.

DNA for the CDR3: TGTGCCAGCAGCCACGGGGCCTACGAGCAGTACTTC. It specifies CASSHGAYEQYF. V is TRBV7-9 and J is TRBJ2-7, with a possible D match to TRBD2 (5 bases). The V end lost 5 bases, the J end lost 2 bases, and 7 bases lay between the germline ends. Germline V gene sequence: CDR1 SEHNR, CDR2 FQNEAQ (reference sequence). The CDR3 runs 12 residues.

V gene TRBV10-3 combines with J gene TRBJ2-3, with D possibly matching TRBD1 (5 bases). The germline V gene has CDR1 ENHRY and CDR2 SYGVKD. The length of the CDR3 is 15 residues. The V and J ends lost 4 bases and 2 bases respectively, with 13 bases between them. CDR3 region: CAISAAGLYTDTQYF. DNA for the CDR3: TGTGCCATCAGTGCGGCAGGGCTTTACACAGATACGCAGTATTTT.

CDR3 sequence (DNA): TGTGCCAGCAGCTTACAGGGACAGGGCGTCTCTAACTATGGCTACACCTTC. It encodes CASSLQGQGVSNYGYTF. This chain uses TRBV7-9 with TRBJ1-2; TRBD1 matches at 9 bases. Germline V gives CDR1 SEHNR, CDR2 FQNEAQ (reference sequence). This CDR3 has 17 amino acids. V lost 2 bases and J lost 0; bases outside the gene matches: 7.

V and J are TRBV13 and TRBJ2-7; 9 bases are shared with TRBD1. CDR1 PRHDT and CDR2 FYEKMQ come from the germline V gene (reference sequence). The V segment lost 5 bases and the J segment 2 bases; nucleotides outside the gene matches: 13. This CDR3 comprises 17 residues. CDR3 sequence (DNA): TGTGCCAGCAGCCTTACCCCGGCCGGGACAGGGCCCTACGAGCAGTACTTC. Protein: CASSLTPAGTGPYEQYF.

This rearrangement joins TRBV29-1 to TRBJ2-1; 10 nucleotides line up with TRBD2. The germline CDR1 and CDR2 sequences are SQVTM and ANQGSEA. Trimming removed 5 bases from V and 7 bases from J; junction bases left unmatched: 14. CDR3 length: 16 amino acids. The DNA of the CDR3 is TGCAGCGTTACTTCCTCTCTAGCGGGAGCGGGAAATGAGCAGTTCTTC. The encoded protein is CSVTSSLAGAGNEQFF.

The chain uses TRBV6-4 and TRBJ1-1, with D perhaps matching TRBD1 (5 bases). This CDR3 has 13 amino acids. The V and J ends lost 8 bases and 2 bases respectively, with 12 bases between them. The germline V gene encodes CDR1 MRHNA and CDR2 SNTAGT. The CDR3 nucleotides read TGTGCCAGCTGGGGCTCGGATAACACTGAAGCTTTCTTT. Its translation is CASWGSDNTEAFF.

DNA for the CDR3: TGCGCCAGCAGCCTGGAGCGGGAGGGGGTAAAGTTCTTC. It yields the protein CASSLEREGVKFF. The rearrangement joins TRBV4-3 to TRBJ2-1; 10 nucleotides match TRBD2. V was clipped by 4 bases and J by 14 bases; unmatched bases: 8. Germline CDR1 reads LGHNA; CDR2 reads YSLEER. The CDR3 contains 13 residues.

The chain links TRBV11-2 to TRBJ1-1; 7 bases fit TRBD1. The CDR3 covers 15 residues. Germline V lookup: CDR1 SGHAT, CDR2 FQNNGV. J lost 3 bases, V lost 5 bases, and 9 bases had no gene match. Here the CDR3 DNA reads TGTGCCAGCAGCCTCTCGACAGGGCCGTACACTGAAGCTTTCTTT. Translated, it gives CASSLSTGPYTEAFF.